Sequencing of this T cell receptor (beta chain) was carried out in a study of blood T cell repertoires in COVID-19. Study-wide background: T cells, B-cell-depleted T cells, or PBMCs supplied cDNA or gDNA.

Sequencing was performed with immunoSEQ multiplex PCR; in TCRdb, only in-frame clones are kept and a portion is missing. This sample has about 250,000 clones, with about nine tenths found just once. The V segment lost 4 bases and the J segment 3 bases; nucleotides outside the gene matches: 6. The CDR3 has 15 amino acids. CDR1 and CDR2 from the germline V gene are KGHDR and SFDVKD. The sequencing sample was made of peripheral blood. The V call is TRBV24-1, the J call TRBJ2-3, with TRBD1 identical over 7 bases. This clonotype was obtained from a man younger than 40 with COVID-19, enrolled during active disease. CDR3 in DNA: TGTGCCACCAGTGACAGGACAGGATCGACAGATACGCAGTATTTT. Translating gives CATSDRTGSTDTQYF.